This entry lists 20 T cell receptor beta chains sequenced from one sample in a study of T cell responses to AZD1222 COVID-19 vaccine. Only in-frame clones appear in the TCRdb table, and some are missing; sequencing was by immunoSEQ multiplex PCR. The sample consists of about 200,000 clones, approximately 90% of them appearing once. The specimen was peripheral blood, collected 28 days after the second dose of the MenACWY control vaccine. The source of these receptors is an adult who received the MenACWY meningococcal vaccine as a control.

V usage is TRBV10-3 and J usage is TRBJ2-1, with D possibly being TRBD2 (7 bases). This CDR3 has 18 amino acids. Trimming left V 0 bases short and J 8 bases short, with 23 bases between. Germline V gene sequence: CDR1 ENHRY, CDR2 SYGVKD. DNA for the CDR3: TGTGCCATCAGTGAGTCGACAGGAGGGAGGGCATTGGGGGATGAGCAGTTCTTC. Translation gives CAISESTGGRALGDEQFF.

The genes are TRBV28 and TRBJ1-1; D possibly corresponds to TRBD1 (6 bases). Trimming left V 7 bases short and J 6 bases short, with 12 bases between. The CDR3 is 12 amino acids. The germline CDR1 and CDR2 sequences are MDHEN and SYDVKM. The CDR3 region has the DNA TGTGCCAGCATTCTACAGGGATCTGAAGCTTTCTTT. This codes for CASILQGSEAFF.

The V call is TRBV29-1, the J call TRBJ1-2, with 7 bases identical to TRBD1. The CDR3 consists of 11 residues. After removal of 4 bases from V and 8 bases from J, the junction contained 4 bases not matched to a gene. CDR1 is SQVTM, CDR2 ANQGSEA, per germline. The CDR3 DNA follows: TGCAGCGTTGTAAGGGGGCGAGGCTACACCTTC. Translated, it gives CSVVRGRGYTF.

In DNA form, the CDR3 reads TGTGCCAGCAGCCCCCCCGGAACAGGGGGACTCCAAGAGACCCAGTACTTC. Amino acids: CASSPPGTGGLQETQYF. This chain connects TRBV5-5 to TRBJ2-5; 8 bases are a match to TRBD1. The germline CDR1 and CDR2 sequences are SGHKS and YYEKEE (reference sequence). V lost 4 bases and J lost 1; bases outside the gene matches: 12. The CDR3 totals 17 residues.

This clone is a singleton in its sample. The gene calls are TRBV29-1 and TRBJ2-1, with 9 bases aligning to TRBD1. CDR1 is SQVTM, CDR2 ANQGSEA, per germline. J gave up 9 bases and V 3 bases, and 12 bases lay outside the gene matches. This CDR3 is 15 amino acids long. The CDR3 is CSVDPRTGVRSEQFF. CDR3 sequence (DNA): TGCAGCGTTGATCCTAGGACAGGGGTAAGGTCTGAGCAGTTCTTC.

The V gene is TRBV28, the J gene TRBJ1-2; a possible D gene is TRBD1 (5 bases). This CDR3 has 15 residues. The V gene's germline CDR1 is MDHEN and CDR2 SYDVKM. V was shortened by 5 bases and J by 5 bases, with 18 bases between the two germline ends. This chain's CDR3 is CASSPPRGASYGYTF. CDR3 bases: TGTGCCAGCAGTCCACCGCGGGGCGCAAGTTATGGCTACACCTTC.

The chain combines TRBV7-9 with TRBJ2-3, with no clear D. This CDR3 comprises 11 residues. Trimming took off 0 bases at V and 6 bases at J, with 1 base between the two ends. The germline V gene has CDR1 SEHNR and CDR2 FQNEAQ (reference sequence). The CDR3 nucleotides are TGTGCCAGCAGCTTAGCGGATACGCAGTATTTT. Its translation: CASSLADTQYF. The complete variable domain, with remaining parts taken from reference TRBV7-9 and TRBJ2-3, reads DTGVSQNPRHKITKRGQNVTFRCDPISEHNRLYWYRQTLGQGPEFLTYFQNEAQLEKSRLLSDRFSAERPKGSFSTLEIQRTEQGDSAMYLCASSLADTQYFGPGTRLTVL.

J is TRBJ1-3 and V is TRBV20-1; D uncertain. Germline CDR1 is DFQATT and CDR2 is SNEGSKA (reference sequence). Trimming left V 3 bases short and J 0 bases short, with 9 bases between. The CDR3 spans 14 residues. The CDR3 DNA is TGCAGTGCTAGTTCCCAGGTCTCTGGAAACACCATATATTTT. Its translation: CSASSQVSGNTIYF.

The CDR3 spells CASSSNRGPNYGYTF. The CDR3 DNA is TGCGCCAGCAGCTCGAACAGGGGGCCTAACTATGGCTACACCTTC. The V gene is TRBV5-1, the J gene TRBJ1-2; TRBD1 matches 9 bases. This CDR3 has 15 residues. Germline values: CDR1 SGHRS, CDR2 YFSETQ. V lost 3 bases and J lost 0; bases outside the gene matches: 3.

This chain connects TRBV9 to TRBJ2-7; 11 nucleotides agree with TRBD2. The J segment lost 3 bases and the V segment lost 1 base, leaving 12 bases of the junction unmatched. Germline V lookup: CDR1 SGDLS, CDR2 YYNGEE. This CDR3 has 18 amino acids. The CDR3 DNA sequence: TGTGCCAGCAGCGTATCCACTAGCGGGAGATCGGAATTCTACGAGCAGTACTTC. It codes for CASSVSTSGRSEFYEQYF.

The chain is built from TRBV15 and TRBJ2-1; 10 bases fit TRBD2. Germline-derived CDR1 and CDR2 are LNHNV and YYDKDF (reference sequence). There are 16 residues in the CDR3. V dropped 4 bases and J dropped 9; count of bases not matched to a gene: 12. The CDR3 nucleotides are TGTGCCACCAGCACTCCCCTAGCGGGAGTACCCAGTGAGCAGTTCTTC. Encoded protein: CATSTPLAGVPSEQFF.

This chain uses TRBV30 with TRBJ2-7, with TRBD1 matching 7 bases. CDR1 GTSNPN and CDR2 SVGIG come from the germline V gene (reference sequence). Trimming at V came to 6 bases and at J to 2 bases, leaving 7 bases not matched to a gene. The CDR3 has 13 amino acids. For the CDR3, the DNA is TGTGCCTGCGAGGGACAGAAGGCCTACGAGCAGTACTTC. This codes for CACEGQKAYEQYF.

The chain recombines TRBV5-4 with TRBJ2-7; no definite D call. CDR3 length: 14 amino acids. The germline V gene encodes CDR1 SGHNT and CDR2 YYREEE (reference sequence). The germline V and J ends were trimmed by 4 bases and 2 bases, with 13 bases remaining between them. CDR3 amino acids: CASSPPGRAYEQYF. CDR3 DNA: TGTGCCAGCAGCCCCCCGGGTAGGGCCTACGAGCAGTACTTC.

The CDR3 region is CASSQGATDTQYF. In DNA, the CDR3 is TGTGCCAGCTCTCAGGGGGCCACAGATACGCAGTATTTT. The V call is TRBV6-5, the J call TRBJ2-3, with TRBD1 matching over 8 bases. The CDR3 is 13 amino acids. The ends lost 8 bases at V and 2 bases at J; junction bases unmatched: 3. Germline-derived CDR1 and CDR2 are MNHEY and SVGAGI.

This chain connects TRBV5-1 to TRBJ1-1; D unresolved. CDR1 is SGHRS, CDR2 YFSETQ, per germline. V was shortened by 4 bases and J by 10 bases, with 14 bases between the two germline ends. The CDR3 is 12 residues long. CDR3 nucleotides: TGCGCCAGCAGCAGGGAGGGTGAGGGAGCTTTCTTT. Amino acids: CASSREGEGAFF.

The V gene is TRBV5-1, the J gene TRBJ2-1; TRBD1 agrees at 8 bases. Germline CDR1 and CDR2: SGHRS and YFSETQ. Losses at the gene ends were 0 bases for V and 6 bases for J; bases not matched to a gene: 5. CDR3 length: 15 amino acids. Here the CDR3 reads CASSLEVTGVNEQFF. As DNA, the CDR3 is TGCGCCAGCAGCTTGGAGGTGACAGGGGTCAATGAGCAGTTCTTC. Supplemented by reference TRBV5-1 and TRBJ2-1, the full variable domain reads KAGVTQTPRYLIKTRGQQVTLSCSPISGHRSVSWYQQTPGQGLQFLFEYFSETQRNKGNFPGRFSGRQFSNSRSEMNVSTLELGDSALYLCASSLEVTGVNEQFFGPGTRLTVL.

The chain employs TRBV6-5 and TRBJ2-3, with TRBD2 as a possible D gene (6 bases). V was pared by 7 bases and J by 6 bases, with 17 bases between. There are 14 residues in the CDR3. Per the germline V gene, CDR1 is MNHEY and CDR2 is SVGAGI. CDR3 region: CASTGGPRRDTQYF. The CDR3 DNA follows: TGTGCCAGCACCGGAGGGCCGAGGAGGGATACGCAGTATTTT.

The chain carries TRBV3-1 (or the pseudogene TRBV3-2) and TRBJ1-1; 11 nucleotides line up with TRBD1. Germline V CDR1 and CDR2: LGHDT, YNNKEL (reference sequence). Unmatched junction bases numbered 4, after V lost 4 bases and J lost 0 bases. CDR3 length: 16 amino acids. CDR3 in DNA: TGTGCCAGCAGCCCTCGGACAGGGGGCGTGAACACTGAAGCTTTCTTT. This codes for CASSPRTGGVNTEAFF.

The V gene is TRBV7-3, the J gene TRBJ2-7, with D unclear. The CDR3 length is 13 residues. The V gene's germline CDR1 is SGHTA and CDR2 FQGTGA. V was clipped by 5 bases and J by 6 bases, with 14 bases between them. CDR3 in amino acids: CASSPLPLGEQYF. In DNA, the CDR3 is TGTGCCAGCAGCCCCCTTCCCCTCGGCGAGCAGTACTTC.

This clone was found once. This chain connects TRBV2 to TRBJ2-2, with 9 bases aligning to TRBD2. Germline V lookup: CDR1 SNHLY, CDR2 FYNNEI. The CDR3 runs to 17 residues. V shed 6 bases and J 6 bases; nucleotides not matched to a gene: 14. The CDR3 DNA follows: TGTGCCAGCAGACACGCCCCTGGACTAGCGAGCTCCGGGGAGCTGTTTTTT. Translated: CASRHAPGLASSGELFF.